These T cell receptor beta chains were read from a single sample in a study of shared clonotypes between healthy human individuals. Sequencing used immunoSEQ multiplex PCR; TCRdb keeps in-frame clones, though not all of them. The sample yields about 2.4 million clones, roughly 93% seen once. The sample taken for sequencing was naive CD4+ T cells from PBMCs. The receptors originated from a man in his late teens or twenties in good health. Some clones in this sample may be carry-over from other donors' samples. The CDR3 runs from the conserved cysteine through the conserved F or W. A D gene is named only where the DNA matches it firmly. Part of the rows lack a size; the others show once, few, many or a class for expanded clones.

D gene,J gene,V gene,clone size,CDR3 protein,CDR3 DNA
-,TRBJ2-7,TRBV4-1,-,CASSQDIGLTPYEQYF,TGCGCCAGCAGCCAAGATATTGGACTAACACCCTACGAGCAGTACTTC
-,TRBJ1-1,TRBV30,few,CAWSSLGPGGTEAFF,TGTGCCTGGAGCTCCCTGGGCCCAGGAGGCACTGAAGCTTTCTTT
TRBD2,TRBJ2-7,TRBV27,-,CASSFTDSILAGPGEQYF,TGTGCCAGCAGTTTCACGGACTCAATACTAGCGGGACCTGGCGAGCAGTACTTC
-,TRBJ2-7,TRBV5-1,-,CASSLLRGSGYEQYF,TGCGCCAGCAGCTTGCTCAGGGGATCCGGCTACGAGCAGTACTTC
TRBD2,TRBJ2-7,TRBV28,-,CASSLMDSGNREQYF,TGTGCCAGCAGTTTGATGGATAGCGGGAATCGCGAGCAGTACTTC
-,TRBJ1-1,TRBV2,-,CASSVVRANTEAFF,TGTGCCAGCAGTGTGGTCAGGGCGAACACTGAAGCTTTCTTT
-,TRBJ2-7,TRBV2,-,CASRALKGGTYEQYF,TGTGCCAGCCGGGCATTGAAAGGGGGAACCTACGAGCAGTACTTC
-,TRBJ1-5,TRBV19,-,CASSIRFGYQPQHF,TGTGCCAGTAGTATACGATTCGGATATCAGCCCCAGCATTTT
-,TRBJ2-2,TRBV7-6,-,CASRAANTGELFF,TGTGCCAGCAGGGCCGCGAACACCGGGGAGCTGTTTTTT
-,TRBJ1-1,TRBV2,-,CASKRGGLADTEAFF,TGTGCCAGCAAAAGGGGGGGGCTGGCAGACACTGAAGCTTTCTTT
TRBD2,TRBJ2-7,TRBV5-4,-,CASSLGAGTRPYEQYF,TGTGCCAGCAGCTTGGGAGCGGGGACTAGACCCTACGAGCAGTACTTC
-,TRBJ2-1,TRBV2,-,CASRRRNEQFF,TGTGCCAGCCGGCGGCGGAATGAGCAGTTCTTC
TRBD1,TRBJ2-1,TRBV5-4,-,CATRDRGSLAVLNEQFF,TGTGCCACGAGGGACAGGGGATCTCTAGCGGTACTTAATGAGCAGTTCTTC
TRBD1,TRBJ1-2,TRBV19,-,CASSIGQGGSLGNYGYTF,TGTGCCAGTAGTATAGGACAGGGAGGTTCATTGGGGAACTATGGCTACACCTTC
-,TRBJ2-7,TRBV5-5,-,CASSLGITGTYEQYF,TGTGCCAGCAGCTTGGGGATCACAGGTACCTACGAGCAGTACTTC
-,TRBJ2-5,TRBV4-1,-,CASSQDVGQRAQETQYF,TGCGCCAGCAGCCAAGATGTAGGACAGAGAGCCCAAGAGACCCAGTACTTC
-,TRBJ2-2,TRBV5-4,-,CASSLALGGKEPGELFF,TGTGCCAGCAGCTTGGCACTTGGCGGGAAAGAACCCGGGGAGCTGTTTTTT
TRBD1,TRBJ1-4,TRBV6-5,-,CASSYGTVREKLFF,TGTGCCAGCAGTTACGGGACAGTACGAGAAAAACTGTTTTTT
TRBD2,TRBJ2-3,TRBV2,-,CASSEFGRATDTQYF,TGTGCCAGCAGTGAATTCGGGAGGGCCACAGATACGCAGTATTTT
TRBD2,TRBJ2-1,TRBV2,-,CASRKYASGDNEQFF,TGTGCCAGCAGGAAGTATGCTAGCGGTGACAATGAGCAGTTCTTC
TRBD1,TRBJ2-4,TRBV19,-,CASKGPGTGYGKNIQYF,TGTGCCAGTAAGGGCCCAGGGACAGGGTATGGCAAAAACATTCAGTACTTC
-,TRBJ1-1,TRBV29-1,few,CSVEGRAVTEAFF,TGCAGCGTTGAGGGGAGGGCGGTCACTGAAGCTTTCTTT
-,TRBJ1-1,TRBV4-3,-,CASSPRVNTEAFF,TGCGCCAGCAGCCCGAGGGTGAACACTGAAGCTTTCTTT
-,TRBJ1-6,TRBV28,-,CASSLWVDSYNSPLHF,TGTGCCAGCAGTTTATGGGTGGACTCCTATAATTCACCCCTCCACTTT
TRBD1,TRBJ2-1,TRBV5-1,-,CASSYLGGVENNEQFF,TGCGCCAGCAGTTACCTAGGGGGCGTTGAGAACAATGAGCAGTTCTTC
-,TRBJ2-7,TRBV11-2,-,CAIGTANSYEQYF,TGTGCCATCGGGACGGCTAACTCCTACGAGCAGTACTTC
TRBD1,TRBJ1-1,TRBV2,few,CATDREGTEAFF,TGTGCCACCGACAGGGAGGGCACTGAAGCTTTCTTT
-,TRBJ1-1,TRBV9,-,CASSARDRMNTEAFF,TGTGCCAGCAGCGCTAGGGACCGCATGAACACTGAAGCTTTCTTT